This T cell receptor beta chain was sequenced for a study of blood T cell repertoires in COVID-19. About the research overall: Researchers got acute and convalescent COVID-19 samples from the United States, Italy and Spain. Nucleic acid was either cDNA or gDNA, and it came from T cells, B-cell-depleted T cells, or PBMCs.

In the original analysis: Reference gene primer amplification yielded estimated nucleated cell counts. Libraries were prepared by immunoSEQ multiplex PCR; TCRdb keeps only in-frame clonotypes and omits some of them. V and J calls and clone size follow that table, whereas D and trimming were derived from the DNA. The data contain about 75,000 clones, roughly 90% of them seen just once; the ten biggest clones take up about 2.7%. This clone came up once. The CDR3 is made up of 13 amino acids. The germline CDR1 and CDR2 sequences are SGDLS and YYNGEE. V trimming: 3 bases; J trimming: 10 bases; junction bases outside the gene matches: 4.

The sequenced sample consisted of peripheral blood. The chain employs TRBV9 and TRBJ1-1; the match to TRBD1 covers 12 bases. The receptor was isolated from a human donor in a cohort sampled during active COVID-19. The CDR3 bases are TGTGCCAGCAGCGAGGGACAGGGGGCCCTAGCTTTCTTT. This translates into CASSEGQGALAFF.